What follows describes a single TCR beta chain. Its antigen is undetermined. The data stem from a study of T cells in Graves' hyperthyroidism and ophthalmopathy. Study-wide background: The authors collected peripheral blood at initial diagnosis, before any treatment.

The investigators amplified TCR beta CDR3 regions from RNA transcripts. RT-PCR in the first round (using the HTBI primer set) targeted the TCR CDR3. One entry per CDR3 protein, called by TCRdb with MiXCR from the multiplex PCR reads. The sample contains some 420,000 distinct CDR3 sequences, roughly 15% of which appear only once. Whole-study findings and limits: In simple terms, a model built on 13 V-J features told ophthalmopathy apart from stable hyperthyroidism. Blood also held most thyroid clonotypes expanded beyond 0.001.

The study defined stable Graves' hyperthyroidism as no ophthalmopathy progression within 18 months. Germline-derived CDR1 and CDR2 are SGHNT and YENEEA. CDR3 length equals 13 residues. V gave up 0 bases and J gave up 9 bases, with 9 bases separating them. Sample: blood. The sequence derives from a woman younger than 35 with Graves' hyperthyroidism. The rearrangement links TRBV11-3 to TRBJ2-1; perhaps TRBD2 as D (5 bases). The CDR3 bases are TGTGCCAGCAGCTTAGAGAGAGGGTTTGAGCAGTTCTTC. Amino acids: CASSLERGFEQFF.